This T cell receptor beta chain was retrieved from a study of T cell responses to AZD1222 COVID-19 vaccine. Study observations and caveats: Unmutated variant regions reportedly attract nearly half of all spike-specific TCRs.

Method: immunoSEQ multiplex PCR; TCRdb's copy keeps in-frame clones and lacks some. The repertoire holds about 180,000 clones, with 70% to 90% as singletons. Second-dose intervals near 4 or 12 weeks were combined. A remark on this clone: Its antigen is as yet unknown.

Germline CDR1 and CDR2: MNHEY and SVGAGI. Trimming shortened V by 0 bases and J by 7 bases, and 13 bases separated the two germline ends. This CDR3 has 14 amino acids. This TCR derives from an adult who received the AZD1222 COVID-19 vaccine. This chain connects TRBV6-5 to TRBJ2-7; the D gene could be TRBD1 or TRBD2 (5 bases each). Material: peripheral blood, obtained 28 days after the second AZD1222 dose. The CDR3 sequence is CASSYSGTRPEQYF. Written as DNA, the CDR3 is TGTGCCAGCAGTTACTCGGGGACCCGCCCTGAGCAGTACTTC.